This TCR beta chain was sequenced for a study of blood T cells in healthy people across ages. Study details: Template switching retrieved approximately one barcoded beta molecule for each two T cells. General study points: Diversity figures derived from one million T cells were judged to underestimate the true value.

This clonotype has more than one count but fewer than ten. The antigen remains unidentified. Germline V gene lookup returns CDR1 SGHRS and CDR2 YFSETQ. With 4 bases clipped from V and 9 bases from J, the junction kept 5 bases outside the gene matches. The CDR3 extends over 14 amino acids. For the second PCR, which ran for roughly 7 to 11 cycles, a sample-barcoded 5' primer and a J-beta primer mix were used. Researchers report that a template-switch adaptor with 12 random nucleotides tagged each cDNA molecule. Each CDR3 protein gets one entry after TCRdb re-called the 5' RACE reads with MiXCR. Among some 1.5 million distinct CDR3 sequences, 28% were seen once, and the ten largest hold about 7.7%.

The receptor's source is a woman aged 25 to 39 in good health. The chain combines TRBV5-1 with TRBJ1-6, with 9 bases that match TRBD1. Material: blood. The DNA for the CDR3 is TGCGCCAGCAGCGCCGGACAGGGGACTTCACCCCTCCACTTT. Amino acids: CASSAGQGTSPLHF.